Listed below are T cell receptor beta chains from one sample, sequenced in a study of blood T cell repertoires in COVID-19. Clones were read by immunoSEQ multiplex PCR, and TCRdb kept only the in-frame ones, dropping some. The sample records 200,000 or so clones, 81% being singletons. Sequenced: peripheral blood. These receptors came from a woman of 80 years or more with COVID-19, enrolled during active disease. CDR3s include the opening cysteine and the closing phenylalanine or tryptophan. A D gene is named only where the DNA matches it firmly. Size tells how often a clone was seen (once, few, many) or the class of an expanded clone, and some rows leave it out.

>NA|NA|TRBV5-6|TRBJ1-1
CASSLLPGSNTEAFF
TGTGCCAGCAGCCTTCTACCGGGAAGTAACACTGAAGCTTTCTTT
>TRBD2|NA|TRBV7-9|TRBJ2-1
CASSPTSGRANEQFF
TGTGCCAGCAGCCCCACTAGCGGGAGGGCCAATGAGCAGTTCTTC
>TRBD2|NA|TRBV20-1|TRBJ2-1
CSASSLAGGPIYEQFF
TGCAGTGCTAGTTCGCTAGCGGGAGGGCCGATATATGAGCAGTTCTTC
>NA|NA|TRBV4-1|TRBJ2-5
CASSQEGHRPQETQYF
TGCGCCAGCAGCCAAGAGGGTCACAGACCCCAAGAGACCCAGTACTTC
>NA|NA|TRBV5-1|TRBJ2-3
CATSGGTDTQYF
TGCGCCACCTCGGGGGGCACAGATACGCAGTATTTT
>TRBD2|NA|TRBV11-2|TRBJ2-1
CASSPSGTSKFF
TGTGCCAGCAGCCCATCCGGGACTAGTAAGTTCTTC
>TRBD1|NA|TRBV10-3|TRBJ2-7
CAINDGTGYEQYF
TGTGCCATCAATGACGGGACAGGTTACGAGCAGTACTTC
>TRBD1|NA|TRBV7-9|TRBJ2-7
CASDRGSYEQYF
TGTGCCAGCGACAGGGGTTCCTACGAGCAGTACTTC
>NA|few|TRBV3-1/TRBV3-2|TRBJ2-3
CASSQAARGPTDTQYF
TGTGCCAGCAGCCAAGCGGCCCGCGGGCCCACAGATACGCAGTATTTT
>TRBD2|NA|TRBV5-1|TRBJ2-1
CASSLALAGGNEQFF
TGCGCCAGCAGCTTGGCCCTAGCGGGAGGGAATGAGCAGTTCTTC